Listed below are T cell receptor beta chains from one sample, sequenced in a study of shared clonotypes between healthy human individuals. TCRdb keeps only in-frame clones here, not all; method: immunoSEQ multiplex PCR. The sample holds some 240,000 clones, just over 65% seen once. Sequenced: memory CD4+ T cells sorted from blood. Receptors originate from a man under 40 in good health. Each CDR3 is given with its conserved first and last residue. A D gene is named only where the DNA matches it firmly. Size is stated for part of the rows, as once, few or many counts, or as a class when the clone is expanded.

TRBJ1-4	TRBV5-1	-	TRBD1	CASSFGTGASPNEKLFF	TGCGCCAGCAGCTTCGGAACAGGGGCCTCACCCAATGAAAAACTGTTTTTT
TRBJ2-6	TRBV2	-	TRBD1	CASNPTGGSGANVLTF	TGTGCCAGCAACCCGACAGGGGGCTCTGGGGCCAACGTCCTGACTTTC
TRBJ2-7	TRBV2	-	TRBD2	CASSESSGSNEQYF	TGTGCCAGCAGTGAAAGTAGCGGGAGTAACGAGCAGTACTTC
TRBJ2-1	TRBV9	once	-	CASSVGQFSYNEQFF	TGTGCCAGCAGCGTAGGACAGTTCTCCTACAATGAGCAGTTCTTC
TRBJ1-3	TRBV6-6	many	-	CGGFGRRSGNTIYF	TGTGGCGGGTTCGGGAGGCGCTCTGGAAACACCATATATTTT
TRBJ2-3	TRBV5-5	-	-	CASSTFDYTDTQYF	TGTGCCAGCAGCACATTCGATTACACAGATACGCAGTATTTT
TRBJ2-3	TRBV12-5	-	-	CASGIGGFDTQYF	TGTGCTAGTGGAATAGGTGGCTTTGATACGCAGTATTTT
TRBJ2-1	TRBV9	-	-	CASSVSTSPHSEQFF	TGTGCCAGCAGCGTCAGCACTAGCCCCCACAGTGAGCAGTTCTTC
TRBJ1-2	TRBV15	-	-	CATSSRQVAYGYTF	TGTGCCACCAGCAGTCGACAGGTCGCCTATGGCTACACCTTC
TRBJ2-1	TRBV5-1	many	-	CASSPATGYNEQFF	TGCGCCAGCAGCCCGGCAACGGGGTACAATGAGCAGTTCTTC
TRBJ2-2	TRBV28	-	TRBD2	CASSPGTSVSGELFF	TGTGCCAGCAGCCCAGGGACTAGCGTTTCCGGGGAGCTGTTTTTT
TRBJ2-5	TRBV18	-	-	CASSPPTGGETQYF	TGTGCCAGCTCACCACCGACAGGAGGAGAGACCCAGTACTTC
TRBJ2-7	TRBV10-3	few	-	CAISENGSGYEQYF	TGTGCCATCAGTGAAAACGGGAGTGGCTACGAGCAGTACTTC
TRBJ1-3	TRBV9	few	TRBD1	CASSPRDRGAGNTIYF	TGTGCCAGCAGCCCCCGGGACAGGGGAGCGGGAAACACCATATATTTT
TRBJ2-7	TRBV6-1	few	-	CASSDLNSYEQYF	TGTGCCAGCAGCGATCTCAATTCCTACGAGCAGTACTTC
TRBJ2-7	TRBV30	-	-	CAWTRTSYEQYF	TGTGCCTGGACGAGGACCTCCTACGAGCAGTACTTC
TRBJ1-2	TRBV30	-	TRBD1	CAWQTGLRYGYTF	TGTGCCTGGCAGACAGGGTTGCGGTATGGCTACACCTTC
TRBJ1-2	TRBV7-2	-	-	CASSPQGRGENYGYTF	TGTGCCAGCAGCCCACAAGGCAGGGGAGAGAACTATGGCTACACCTTC
TRBJ2-7	TRBV18	-	TRBD2	CASSPGLAGAPREQYF	TGTGCCAGCTCACCGGGACTAGCGGGAGCCCCACGCGAGCAGTACTTC
TRBJ2-1	TRBV5-1	-	-	CASSPGPALSSYNEQFF	TGCGCCAGCAGCCCGGGTCCGGCCTTAAGCTCCTACAATGAGCAGTTCTTC
TRBJ1-5	TRBV30	-	-	CAWTGGNKGNQPQHF	TGTGCCTGGACCGGGGGGAATAAGGGCAATCAGCCCCAGCATTTT
TRBJ2-5	TRBV2	-	TRBD2	CASRSRGGGETQYF	TGTGCCAGCAGGTCGCGCGGGGGTGGGGAGACCCAGTACTTC
TRBJ2-4	TRBV7-9	-	TRBD1	CASSLGTVLAKNIQYF	TGTGCCAGCAGCCTTGGGACAGTCCTAGCCAAAAACATTCAGTACTTC
TRBJ1-1	TRBV18	-	-	CASSPRQITEAFF	TGTGCCAGCTCACCACGACAGATCACTGAAGCTTTCTTT
TRBJ2-7	TRBV6-1	once	-	CASSENGPGRSEQYF	TGTGCCAGCAGTGAAAACGGTCCGGGTAGAAGCGAGCAGTACTTC
TRBJ1-1	TRBV28	-	-	CASADRPEERAFF	TGTGCCAGCGCAGACCGTCCCGAAGAAAGGGCTTTCTTT
TRBJ2-3	TRBV7-9	-	TRBD2	CASSLELAGGTDTQYF	TGTGCCAGCAGCTTAGAACTAGCGGGAGGAACAGATACGCAGTATTTT
TRBJ1-2	TRBV5-1	few	TRBD1	CASSPDRPDGYTF	TGCGCCAGCAGCCCGGACAGGCCAGATGGCTACACCTTC
TRBJ1-5	TRBV28	-	-	CASEGYSNQPQHF	TGTGCCAGCGAGGGATATAGCAATCAGCCCCAGCATTTT
TRBJ2-1	TRBV5-4	-	TRBD1	CASGRGDRDNNEQFF	TGTGCCAGCGGCCGAGGGGACAGGGATAACAATGAGCAGTTCTTC
TRBJ2-7	TRBV2	few	-	CASSEESGSYEQYF	TGTGCCAGCAGTGAAGAATCGGGCTCCTACGAGCAGTACTTC
TRBJ1-2	TRBV10-3	many	-	CAISEGWGLNYGYTF	TGTGCCATCAGTGAGGGTTGGGGGCTAAACTATGGCTACACCTTC
TRBJ1-5	TRBV18	-	-	CASSGEQGSNQPQHF	TGTGCCAGCTCGGGAGAGCAGGGAAGCAATCAGCCCCAGCATTTT
TRBJ1-5	TRBV18	-	-	CASSPTNGDQPQHF	TGTGCCAGCTCACCCACTAACGGGGATCAGCCCCAGCATTTT
TRBJ2-5	TRBV10-2	-	-	CASSERKETQYF	TGCGCCAGCAGTGAGCGGAAAGAGACCCAGTACTTC
TRBJ2-7	TRBV29-1	-	TRBD1	CSVELPGTVSYEQYF	TGCAGCGTTGAACTACCCGGGACAGTCTCCTACGAGCAGTACTTC
TRBJ2-1	TRBV13	few	-	CASSSPRGLTHNEQFF	TGTGCCAGCAGCTCGCCTCGCGGACTCACCCACAATGAGCAGTTCTTC
TRBJ2-7	TRBV2	-	-	CASSEADEQYF	TGTGCCAGCAGTGAAGCTGACGAGCAGTACTTC
TRBJ2-5	TRBV5-5	-	-	CASSSQGTQETQYF	TGTGCCAGCAGCTCACAGGGTACCCAAGAGACCCAGTACTTC
TRBJ1-5	TRBV2	once	-	CASSLTSQNQPQHF	TGTGCCAGCAGCCTAACGTCCCAAAATCAGCCCCAGCATTTT
TRBJ2-1	TRBV18	-	-	CASSAGGRGNNEQFF	TGTGCCAGCTCTGCCGGGGGCAGGGGAAACAATGAGCAGTTCTTC
TRBJ1-4	TRBV6-5	-	-	CASSPHRSGGGKLFF	TGTGCCAGCAGCCCTCACCGATCGGGGGGTGGAAAACTGTTTTTT
TRBJ1-4	TRBV4-1	few	-	CASSQPTEEKLFF	TGCGCCAGCAGCCAGCCGACAGAGGAAAAACTGTTTTTT
TRBJ2-1	TRBV27	-	-	CASSPRRAFNEQFF	TGTGCCAGCAGCCCCAGGAGGGCTTTCAATGAGCAGTTCTTC
TRBJ2-5	TRBV29-1	-	TRBD1	CSVEPGGGTQYF	TGCAGCGTTGAGCCAGGGGGCGGGACCCAGTACTTC
TRBJ2-3	TRBV2	many	TRBD1	CASRRQGPDTQYF	TGTGCCAGCAGGCGACAGGGACCAGATACGCAGTATTTT
TRBJ2-1	TRBV7-7	-	-	CASSPQGIFLADNEQFF	TGTGCTAGCAGCCCCCAGGGGATCTTCCTGGCGGACAATGAGCAGTTCTTC
TRBJ2-1	TRBV11-2	few	-	CASRAWGRKDNEQFF	TGTGCCAGCAGGGCATGGGGGAGAAAGGACAATGAGCAGTTCTTC